This TCR beta chain was recorded in a study of vaccination and CD4 T cells after COVID-19. Overall study context: Nasal swab PCR showed SARS-CoV-2 in convalescent patients, eight or nine with mild and one with severe disease. Collection of post-COVID samples occurred a median about 100 days after diagnosis, spanning a range of 35 to 161. The control cultures got either a CEFX pool, an HIV-1 Nef pool, or no peptide at all.

For this clonotype: Its antigen is as yet unknown.

CDR3 size: 14 residues. The germline CDR1 and CDR2 sequences are SNHLY and FYNNEI. V was cut by 6 bases and J by 2 bases, with 13 bases left in between. The Oncomine TCR Beta short-read assay generated sequence data from the DNA of cultured CD4+ T cells. The source of extracted genomic DNA was cultured CD4+ T cells. A single record per CDR3 protein comes from TCRdb applying MiXCR to the PCR reads. Of roughly 22,000 distinct CDR3 sequences listed, about 33% are singletons. Treatment denoted: roughly nine-day PBMC culture with coronavirus spike peptide pools or control peptides (ViraFEST assay). The TCR originated in a human donor with COVID-19. The chain carries TRBV2 and TRBJ1-1, with no clear D. Input material: cultured CD4+ T cells from blood. The CDR3 here is CASRTAGENTEAFF. As DNA, the CDR3 is TGTGCCAGCAGGACCGCCGGGGAAAACACTGAAGCTTTCTTT.